This paragraph reports one TCR beta chain. The antigen is unknown. The source of the sample is a study of PD-1 blockade in classical Hodgkin lymphoma. Whole-study findings and limits: For complete responders, baseline diversity was comparable to that of newly diagnosed patients. CD4+ TCR diversity climbed significantly by C4D1, unlike CD8+ TCR diversity.

Sequenced by immunoSEQ multiplex PCR; TCRdb stores in-frame clones only, minus some. This table holds about 24,000 clones, about four fifths found once. Time point of the sample: cycle 4 day 1 (C4D1), after 6 weeks of nivolumab. Relapse was seen in all patients after autologous stem cell transplantation, and brentuximab vedotin exposure was variable. Complete response, partial response or progressive disease constituted the best response categories observed. Trimming shortened V by 5 bases and J by 4 bases, and 18 bases separated the two germline ends. This CDR3 comprises 15 residues. Germline lookup yields CDR1 MDHEN and CDR2 SYDVKM.

The input for sequencing was peripheral blood mononuclear cells (PBMCs), taken before the fourth cycle of nivolumab. The chain is built from TRBV28 and TRBJ2-7; D is tentatively TRBD1 or TRBD2 (6 bases each). The clonotype was recovered from a human donor with classical Hodgkin lymphoma. DNA for the CDR3: TGTGCCAGCAGTCTTCGGGGGCGGGAAAGGTACGAGCAGTACTTC. As protein: CASSLRGRERYEQYF.